This entry lists 28 T cell receptor beta chains sequenced from one sample in a study of CD8 T cells in Susac syndrome. The RNA, about 0.5 to 1 ug, was put through reverse transcription using random hexamers. TCRdb reprocessed the immunoSEQ multiplex PCR reads with MiXCR, giving one entry per CDR3 protein. The data show roughly 140,000 distinct CDR3 sequences, about 95% seen once. What was sequenced was CD4+ T cells from PBMCs. The receptors stem from a human donor with Susac syndrome.

This chain uses TRBV5-4 with TRBJ2-4, with D unresolved. V was pared by 0 bases and J by 0 bases, with 7 bases between. Germline CDR1 reads SGHNT; CDR2 reads YYREEE (reference sequence). This CDR3 has 15 residues. The CDR3 DNA reads as TGTGCCAGCAGCTTGGGAGCTGTAGCCAAAAACATTCAGTACTTC. This translates into CASSLGAVAKNIQYF.

CDR3 in DNA: TGCGCCAGCAGCTTGGCTGGGACAGGGGTACACAATGAGCAGTTCTTC. It codes for CASSLAGTGVHNEQFF. The V and J genes are TRBV5-1 and TRBJ2-1, with 10 bases fitting TRBD1. The length of the CDR3 is 16 residues. V gave up 0 bases and J gave up 5 bases; unmatched junction bases: 5. The germline V gene encodes CDR1 SGHRS and CDR2 YFSETQ.

This clonotype occurred once. The V and J genes are TRBV6-5 and TRBJ1-1; perhaps TRBD1 as D (5 bases). The CDR3 is 13 residues long. The germline V gene encodes CDR1 MNHEY and CDR2 SVGAGI. Trimming took 6 bases from V and 6 from J, leaving 14 bases between them. CDR3 sequence reads: CASRIILQAEAFF. CDR3 DNA sequence: TGTGCCAGCAGGATTATATTACAGGCTGAAGCTTTCTTT.

A few counts support this clonotype. The chain combines TRBV5-4 with TRBJ2-3; 8 bases are shared with TRBD2. Trimming at V came to 4 bases and at J to 4 bases, leaving 8 bases not matched to a gene. The CDR3 length is 15 residues. CDR1 is SGHNT and CDR2 is YYREEE in the germline V gene (reference sequence). CDR3 sequence reads: CASSPLRGGPDTQYF. Written as DNA, the CDR3 is TGTGCCAGCAGCCCTCTCCGGGGGGGCCCAGATACGCAGTATTTT.

The chain combines TRBV29-1 with TRBJ2-1; TRBD1 is a possible D gene (6 bases). Germline assignment: CDR1 SQVTM and CDR2 ANQGSEA. Trimming removed 7 bases from V and 3 bases from J, with 19 bases in between. The CDR3 totals 15 residues. The CDR3 nucleotides are TGCAGCGCAGAGACAACCGGGACACACTACAATGAGCAGTTCTTC. It specifies CSAETTGTHYNEQFF.

V and J are TRBV6-5 and TRBJ1-2; TRBD1 agrees at 8 bases. J gave up 8 bases and V 6 bases, and 11 bases lay outside the gene matches. This CDR3 has 14 amino acids. In germline, CDR1 is MNHEY, CDR2 SVGAGI. The chain's CDR3 is CASRRPDREGGYTF. The CDR3 DNA reads TGTGCCAGCAGGCGCCCGGACAGGGAAGGGGGCTACACCTTC.

The chain recombines TRBV7-9 with TRBJ1-1; D perhaps matches TRBD1 (5 bases). The CDR3 runs 18 residues. Germline CDR1 reads SEHNR; CDR2 reads FQNEAQ (reference sequence). V lost 6 bases to trimming and J lost 1 base, with 24 bases between them. CDR3 nucleotides: TGTGCCAGCAGACATTCCCTGCAGGGAGGGGTTGGGAACACTGAAGCTTTCTTT. Protein: CASRHSLQGGVGNTEAFF.

The chain recombines TRBV5-6 with TRBJ1-1; maybe TRBD1 (5 bases). V shed 4 bases and J shed 0 bases, with 10 bases lying between them. Per the germline V gene, CDR1 is SGHDT and CDR2 is YYEEEE. The CDR3 is made up of 14 amino acids. The CDR3 here is CASSDGTVNTEAFF. In DNA, the CDR3 is TGTGCCAGCAGCGACGGGACGGTGAACACTGAAGCTTTCTTT. The entire variable domain, with the rest obtained from reference TRBV5-6 and TRBJ1-1, is as follows: DAGVTQSPTHLIKTRGQQVTLRCSPKSGHDTVSWYQQALGQGPQFIFQYYEEEERQRGNFPDRFSGHQFPNYSSELNVNALLLGDSALYLCASSDGTVNTEAFFGQGTRLTVV.

This clonotype was picked up one time. The rearrangement joins TRBV12-3 or TRBV12-4 to TRBJ1-6; 7 bases line up with TRBD1. The CDR3 is made up of 12 amino acids. Trimming cost V 7 bases and J 9 bases; bases outside gene matches: 3. CDR3 nucleotide sequence: TGTGCCAGCACTACAGGGGTTTCACCCCTCCACTTT. The encoded protein is CASTTGVSPLHF.

The rearrangement uses TRBV29-1 and TRBJ2-5, with 11 bases identical to TRBD2. This CDR3 contains 15 residues. The junction had 3 bases not matched to a gene; V was cut back by 2 bases and J by 1 base. Germline V CDR1 and CDR2: SQVTM, ANQGSEA. CDR3 coding DNA: TGCAGCGTTGAACTAGCGGGGGGCACCCAAGAGACCCAGTACTTC. Its protein is CSVELAGGTQETQYF.

This clonotype was observed once. The chain combines TRBV18 with TRBJ2-2; D remains ambiguous. V was shortened by 8 bases and J by 6 bases, with 10 bases between the two germline ends. This CDR3 is built from 12 residues. Germline V lookup: CDR1 KGHSH, CDR2 LQKENI. The CDR3 loop reads CASLAVAGELFF. The CDR3 DNA reads TGTGCCAGCCTTGCTGTAGCCGGGGAGCTGTTTTTT.

The chain carries TRBV15 and TRBJ2-2; D remains ambiguous. V shed 5 bases and J shed 4 bases, with 11 bases lying between them. In germline, CDR1 is LNHNV, CDR2 YYDKDF (reference sequence). The CDR3 sequence is 14 residues long. The CDR3 coding sequence is TGTGCCACCAGCGGCCGGCGCAGCACCGGGGAGCTGTTTTTT. Protein: CATSGRRSTGELFF.

The genes are TRBV5-1 and TRBJ2-4, with D possibly TRBD2 on 6 matching bases. This CDR3 has 13 amino acids. CDR1 and CDR2 (germline): SGHRS, YFSETQ. V was clipped by 0 bases and J by 14 bases, with 15 bases between them. CDR3 nucleotides: TGCGCCAGCAGCTTGGGCCTTGGGGGGTCGGAGTACTTC. It yields the protein CASSLGLGGSEYF.

V and J are TRBV7-2 and TRBJ2-5; TRBD2 agrees at 7 bases. The germline V gene encodes CDR1 SGHTA and CDR2 FQGNSA. This CDR3 has 14 amino acids. V lost 2 bases to trimming and J lost 5 bases; unmatched junction nucleotides: 5. CDR3 protein: CASSLWGGGETQYF. CDR3 sequence (DNA): TGTGCCAGCAGCTTATGGGGGGGAGGGGAGACCCAGTACTTC.

This chain uses TRBV9 with TRBJ2-2, with 11 bases identical to TRBD2. This CDR3 is 16 amino acids long. Germline CDR1 and CDR2: SGDLS and YYNGEE. The trim removed 3 bases at V and 3 bases at J, leaving 4 bases unmatched. The CDR3 nucleotides are TGTGCCAGCAGCGCTAGCGGGGGGTCGGACACCGGGGAGCTGTTTTTT. This encodes CASSASGGSDTGELFF. The variable domain in full, with the rest retrieved from reference TRBV9 and TRBJ2-2, is DSGVTQTPKHLITATGQRVTLRCSPRSGDLSVYWYQQSLDQGLQFLIQYYNGEERAKGNILERFSAQQFPDLHSELNLSSLELGDSALYFCASSASGGSDTGELFFGEGSRLTVL.

The V gene is TRBV29-1, the J gene TRBJ1-1; D gene ambiguous. V was trimmed by 1 base and J by 8 bases, leaving 14 bases between them. Germline-derived CDR1 and CDR2 are SQVTM and ANQGSEA. The CDR3 is 13 amino acids. The CDR3 DNA follows: TGCAGCGTTGAAGTGGACCCCACAGACGAAGCTTTCTTT. It translates to CSVEVDPTDEAFF.

V and J are TRBV15 and TRBJ1-6; no reliable D call. CDR1 LNHNV and CDR2 YYDKDF come from the germline V gene (reference sequence). This CDR3 has 15 residues. V dropped 4 bases and J dropped 0 bases, with 7 bases sitting between them. The CDR3 bases are TGTGCCACCAGCATTCGGAGCTCCTATAATTCACCCCTCCACTTT. The encoded protein is CATSIRSSYNSPLHF.

The V call is TRBV23-1, the J call TRBJ1-1; 7 bases line up with TRBD1. Being an ORF, TRBV23-1 has a function that is uncertain. The junction had 21 bases not matched to a gene; V was cut back by 4 bases and J by 4 bases. CDR3 size: 19 residues. The CDR3 nucleotides are TGCGCCAGCAGTCCCACGAGAGGGACAGCAAATGGAAAACCCACTGAAGCTTTCTTT. Its protein product is CASSPTRGTANGKPTEAFF.

The chain is built from TRBV20-1 and TRBJ2-4; D is undetermined. The V gene lost 5 bases and the J gene lost 1 base, with 15 bases spanning the gap. The CDR3 is 15 residues long. Germline assignment: CDR1 DFQATT and CDR2 SNEGSKA (reference sequence). The CDR3 DNA reads TGCAGTGCTTATCTAGGAAGCCACGCCAAAAACATTCAGTACTTC. Translated, it gives CSAYLGSHAKNIQYF.

The chain joins TRBV20-1 to TRBJ2-1; D call uncertain. The ends were cut back, 4 bases at V and 6 bases at J, with 16 bases in the middle. The germline V gene has CDR1 DFQATT and CDR2 SNEGSKA (reference sequence). The CDR3 sequence is 14 residues long. In DNA, the CDR3 is TGCAGTGCTACCGACTCCACTCCAGTCAATGAGCAGTTCTTC. It yields the protein CSATDSTPVNEQFF.

There are a few counts of this clonotype. The DNA for the CDR3 is TGTGCCAGCAGCTTAGGACTAGCGGGCCAAGAGACCCAGTACTTC. Encoded protein: CASSLGLAGQETQYF. The genes are TRBV7-7 and TRBJ2-5; 10 nucleotides match TRBD2. The length of the CDR3 is 15 residues. Germline CDR1 reads SSHAT; CDR2 reads FNYEAQ (reference sequence). The V gene end was trimmed by 1 base and the J gene end by 1 base; junction bases not matched to a gene: 0.

This clonotype was detected once. The chain recombines TRBV4-3 with TRBJ2-6; 9 positions match TRBD1. Germline CDR1 reads LGHNA; CDR2 reads YSLEER. This CDR3 region has 20 residues. V gave up 4 bases and J gave up 2 bases; unmatched junction bases: 15. CDR3: CASSPRGLQGAKTGANVLTF. The CDR3 nucleotides read TGCGCCAGCAGCCCTAGAGGTTTACAGGGGGCAAAGACTGGGGCCAACGTCCTGACTTTC.

The chain has TRBV9 and TRBJ2-5; D call uncertain. CDR3 length: 15 residues. In germline, CDR1 is SGDLS, CDR2 YYNGEE. V lost 1 base to trimming and J lost 5 bases, with 15 bases between them. CDR3 sequence reads: CASSVRRSVGETQYF. The CDR3 DNA reads as TGTGCCAGCAGCGTAAGAAGGAGTGTCGGCGAGACCCAGTACTTC.

This chain joins TRBV27 and TRBJ1-1, with D possibly matching TRBD1 (6 bases). The CDR3 totals 17 residues. Germline V gene data show CDR1 as MNHEY and CDR2 as SMNVEV (reference sequence). Between the trimmed V and J ends, which lost 7 bases and 5 bases, there was a span of 26 bases. The CDR3 here is CASTGVGAPAGKTEAFF. Here the CDR3 DNA reads TGTGCCAGCACTGGGGTGGGGGCACCAGCGGGAAAGACTGAAGCTTTCTTT.

This chain connects TRBV29-1 to TRBJ1-2; TRBD1 is a possible D gene (5 bases). The germline V and J ends were trimmed by 5 bases and 8 bases, with 12 bases remaining between them. The length of the CDR3 is 11 residues. CDR1 and CDR2 (germline): SQVTM, ANQGSEA. CDR3: CSVQEGSGYTF. The CDR3 DNA reads TGCAGCGTTCAGGAGGGGTCGGGCTACACCTTC.

The chain carries TRBV13 and TRBJ1-1; no firm D call. The germline CDR1 and CDR2 sequences are PRHDT and FYEKMQ (reference sequence). The CDR3 is made up of 14 amino acids. With 4 bases removed from V and 5 bases from J, the gap between germline ends came to 14 bases. The CDR3 spells CASSSTHGGTEAFF. CDR3 sequence (DNA): TGTGCCAGCAGCTCCACCCACGGAGGGACTGAAGCTTTCTTT.

This clonotype was detected once. The chain couples TRBV15 to TRBJ1-2; 9 positions match TRBD1. Per germline, CDR1 LNHNV and CDR2 YYDKDF (reference sequence). The CDR3 has 16 residues. With V trimmed by 2 bases and J by 8 bases, 12 bases remained unmatched. The CDR3 region has the DNA TGTGCCACCAGCAGATCGTCCGGGACAGGGTTAGGGGGCTACACCTTC. It specifies CATSRSSGTGLGGYTF.

The rearrangement links TRBV5-1 to TRBJ1-4, with no clear D. With 1 base removed from V and 5 bases from J, the gap between germline ends came to 9 bases. The CDR3 runs to 14 residues. Germline V gene lookup returns CDR1 SGHRS and CDR2 YFSETQ. CDR3 region: CASSLPGGNEKLFF. In DNA, the CDR3 is TGCGCCAGCAGCTTGCCCGGAGGGAATGAAAAACTGTTTTTT.